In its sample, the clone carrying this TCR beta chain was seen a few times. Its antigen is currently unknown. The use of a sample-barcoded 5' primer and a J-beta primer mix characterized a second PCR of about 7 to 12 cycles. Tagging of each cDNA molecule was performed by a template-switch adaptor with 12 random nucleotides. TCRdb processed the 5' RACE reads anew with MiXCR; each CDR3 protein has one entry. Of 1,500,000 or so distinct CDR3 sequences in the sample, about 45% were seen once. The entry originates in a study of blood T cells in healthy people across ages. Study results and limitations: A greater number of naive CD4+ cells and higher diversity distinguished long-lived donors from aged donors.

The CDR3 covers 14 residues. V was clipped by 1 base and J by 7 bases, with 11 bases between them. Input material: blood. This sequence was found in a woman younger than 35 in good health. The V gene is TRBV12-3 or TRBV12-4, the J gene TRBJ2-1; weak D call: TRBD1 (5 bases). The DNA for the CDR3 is TGTGCCAGCAGTTTAGGGGCAGGGCGGAATGAGCAGTTCTTC. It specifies CASSLGAGRNEQFF.